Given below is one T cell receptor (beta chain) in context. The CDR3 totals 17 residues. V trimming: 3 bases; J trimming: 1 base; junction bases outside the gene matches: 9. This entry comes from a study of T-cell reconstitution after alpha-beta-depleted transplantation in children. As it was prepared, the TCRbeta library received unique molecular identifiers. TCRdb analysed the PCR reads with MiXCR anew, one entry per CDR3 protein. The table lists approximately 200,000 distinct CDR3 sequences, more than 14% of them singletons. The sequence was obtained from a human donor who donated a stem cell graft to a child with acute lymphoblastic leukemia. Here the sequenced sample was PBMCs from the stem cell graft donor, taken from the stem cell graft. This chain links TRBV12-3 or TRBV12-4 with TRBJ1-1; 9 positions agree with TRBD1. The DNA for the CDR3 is TGTGCCAGCAGTTTGTCAGAGGGGACAGGGTGGAACACTGAAGCTTTCTTT. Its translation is CASSLSEGTGWNTEAFF.